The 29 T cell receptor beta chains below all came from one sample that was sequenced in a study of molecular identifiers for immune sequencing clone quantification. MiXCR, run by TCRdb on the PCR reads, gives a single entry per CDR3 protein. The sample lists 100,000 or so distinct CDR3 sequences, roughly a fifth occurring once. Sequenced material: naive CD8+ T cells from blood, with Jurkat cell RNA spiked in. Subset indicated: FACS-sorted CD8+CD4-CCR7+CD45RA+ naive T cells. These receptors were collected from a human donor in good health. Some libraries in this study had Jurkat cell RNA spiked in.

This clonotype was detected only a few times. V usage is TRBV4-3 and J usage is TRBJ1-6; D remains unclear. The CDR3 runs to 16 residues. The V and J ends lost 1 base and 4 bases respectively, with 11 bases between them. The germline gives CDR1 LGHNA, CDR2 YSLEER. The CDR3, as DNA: TGCGCCAGCAGCCAAGGGTCAGGCGTATATAATTCACCCCTCCACTTT. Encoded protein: CASSQGSGVYNSPLHF.

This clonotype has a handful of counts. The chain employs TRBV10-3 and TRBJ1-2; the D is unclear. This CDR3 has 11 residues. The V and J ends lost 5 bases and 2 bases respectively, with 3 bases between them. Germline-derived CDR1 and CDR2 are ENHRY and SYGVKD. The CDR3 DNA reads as TGTGCCATCAGTCTAAACTATGGCTACACCTTC. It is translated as CAISLNYGYTF.

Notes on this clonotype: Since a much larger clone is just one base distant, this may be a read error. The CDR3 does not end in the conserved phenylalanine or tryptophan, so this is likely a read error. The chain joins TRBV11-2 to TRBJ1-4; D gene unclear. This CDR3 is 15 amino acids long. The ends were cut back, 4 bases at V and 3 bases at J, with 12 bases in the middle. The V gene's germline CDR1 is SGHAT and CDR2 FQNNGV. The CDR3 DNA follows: TGTGCCAGCAGCTCCCGCGTTGACGCTAATGAAAAACTGTTTCTT. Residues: CASSSRVDANEKLFL.

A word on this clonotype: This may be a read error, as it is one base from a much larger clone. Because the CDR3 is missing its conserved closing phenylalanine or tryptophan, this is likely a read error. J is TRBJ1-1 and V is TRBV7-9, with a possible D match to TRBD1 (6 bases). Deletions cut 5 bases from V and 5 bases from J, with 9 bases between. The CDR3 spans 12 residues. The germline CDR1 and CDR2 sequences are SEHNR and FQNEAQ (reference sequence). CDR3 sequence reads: CASSTGRTEAFV. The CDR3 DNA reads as TGTGCCAGCAGCACAGGGCGGACTGAAGCTTTCGTT.

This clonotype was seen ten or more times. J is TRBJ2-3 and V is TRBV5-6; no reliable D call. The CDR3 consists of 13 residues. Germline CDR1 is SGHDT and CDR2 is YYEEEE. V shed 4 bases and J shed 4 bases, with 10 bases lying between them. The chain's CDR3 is CASSLPAADTQYF. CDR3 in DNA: TGTGCCAGCAGCCTACCAGCCGCAGATACGCAGTATTTT.

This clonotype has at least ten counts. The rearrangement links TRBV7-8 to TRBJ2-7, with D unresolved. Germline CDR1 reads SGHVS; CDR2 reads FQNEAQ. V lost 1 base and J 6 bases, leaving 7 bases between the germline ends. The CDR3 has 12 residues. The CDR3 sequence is CASSLVSSEQYF. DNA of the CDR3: TGTGCCAGCAGCTTAGTCTCTTCCGAGCAGTACTTC.

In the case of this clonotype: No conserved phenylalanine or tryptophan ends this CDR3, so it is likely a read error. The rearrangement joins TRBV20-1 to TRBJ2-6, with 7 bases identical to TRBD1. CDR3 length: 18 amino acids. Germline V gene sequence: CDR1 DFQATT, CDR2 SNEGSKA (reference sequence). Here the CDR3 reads CSAREKGQFLSVANVLTY. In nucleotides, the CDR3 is TGCAGTGCTAGAGAGAAGGGACAGTTCCTCTCTGTGGCCAACGTCCTGACTTAC.

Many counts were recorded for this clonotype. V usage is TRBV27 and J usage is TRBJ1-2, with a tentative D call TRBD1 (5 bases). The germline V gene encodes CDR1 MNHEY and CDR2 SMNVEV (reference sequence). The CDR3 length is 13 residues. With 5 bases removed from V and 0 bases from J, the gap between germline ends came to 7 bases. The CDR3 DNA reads TGTGCCAGCAGTGCGACAGCTAACTATGGCTACACCTTC. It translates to CASSATANYGYTF.

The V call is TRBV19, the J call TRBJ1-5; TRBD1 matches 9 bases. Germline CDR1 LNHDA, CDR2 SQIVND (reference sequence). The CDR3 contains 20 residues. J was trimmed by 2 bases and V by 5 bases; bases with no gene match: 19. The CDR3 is CASSSHRDRDGAWGNQPQHF. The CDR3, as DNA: TGTGCCAGTAGTTCTCACCGGGACAGGGATGGGGCCTGGGGCAATCAGCCCCAGCATTTT.

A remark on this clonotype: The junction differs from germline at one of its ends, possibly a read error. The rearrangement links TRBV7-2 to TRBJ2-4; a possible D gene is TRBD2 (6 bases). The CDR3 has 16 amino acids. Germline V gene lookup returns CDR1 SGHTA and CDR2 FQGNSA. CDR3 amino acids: CASSLDGGAAKNIRCF. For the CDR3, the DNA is TGTGCCAGCAGCTTAGATGGCGGGGCGGCCAAAAACATTCGGTGCTTC. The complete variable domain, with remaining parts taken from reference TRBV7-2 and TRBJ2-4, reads GAGVSQSPSNKVTEKGKDVELRCDPISGHTALYWYRQSLGQGLEFLIYFQGNSAPDKSGLPSDRFSAERTGGSVSTLTIQRTQQEDSAVYLCASSLDGGAAKNIRCFGAGTRLSVL.

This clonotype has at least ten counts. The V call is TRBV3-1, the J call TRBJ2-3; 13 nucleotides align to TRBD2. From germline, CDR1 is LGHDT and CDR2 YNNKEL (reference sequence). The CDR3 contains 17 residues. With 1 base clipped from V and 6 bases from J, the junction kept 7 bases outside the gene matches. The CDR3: CASSQGWTSGGPDTQYF. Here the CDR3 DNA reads TGTGCCAGCAGCCAAGGATGGACTAGCGGGGGACCCGATACGCAGTATTTT.

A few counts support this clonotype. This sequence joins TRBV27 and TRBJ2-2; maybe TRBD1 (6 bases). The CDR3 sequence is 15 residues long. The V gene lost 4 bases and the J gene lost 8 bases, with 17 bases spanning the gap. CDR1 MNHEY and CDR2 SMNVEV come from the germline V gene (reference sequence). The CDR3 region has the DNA TGTGCCAGCAGTTCGAGGGACCCAGGGGTAGGGGAGCTGTTTTTT. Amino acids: CASSSRDPGVGELFF.

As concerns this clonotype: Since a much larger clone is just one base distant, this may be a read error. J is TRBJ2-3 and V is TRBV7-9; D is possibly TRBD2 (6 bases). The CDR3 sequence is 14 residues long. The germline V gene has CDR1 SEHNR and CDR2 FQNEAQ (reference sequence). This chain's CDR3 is CANSLGGDTDTQYF. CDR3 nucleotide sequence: TGTGCCAACAGCTTAGGAGGGGACACAGATACGCAGTATTTT.

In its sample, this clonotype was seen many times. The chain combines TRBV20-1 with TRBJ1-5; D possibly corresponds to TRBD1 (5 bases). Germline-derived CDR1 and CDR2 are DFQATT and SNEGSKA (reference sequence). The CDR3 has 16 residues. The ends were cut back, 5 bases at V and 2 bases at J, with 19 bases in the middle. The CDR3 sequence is CSAAGTPLGGNQPQHF. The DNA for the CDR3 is TGCAGTGCTGCCGGGACCCCTCTCGGAGGCAATCAGCCCCAGCATTTT.

The DNA for the CDR3 is TGCGCCAGCAGCCAAAAGAGCGGGAGCTCCTACAATGAGCAGTTCTTC. Protein product: CASSQKSGSSYNEQFF. The V and J genes are TRBV4-3 and TRBJ2-1; 8 nucleotides align to TRBD2. Germline trimming cut 2 bases from V and 0 bases from J; bases unmatched to any gene: 3. Germline assignment: CDR1 LGHNA and CDR2 YSLEER. The CDR3 spans 16 residues.

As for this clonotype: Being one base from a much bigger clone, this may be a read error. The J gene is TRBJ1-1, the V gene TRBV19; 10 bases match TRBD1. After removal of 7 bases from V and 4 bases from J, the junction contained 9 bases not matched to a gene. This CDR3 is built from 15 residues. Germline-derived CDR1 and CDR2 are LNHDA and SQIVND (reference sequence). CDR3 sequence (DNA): TGTGCCAGTACCGCGGGACAGGGGTTTAGCACTGAAGCTTTCTTT. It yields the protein CASTAGQGFSTEAFF.

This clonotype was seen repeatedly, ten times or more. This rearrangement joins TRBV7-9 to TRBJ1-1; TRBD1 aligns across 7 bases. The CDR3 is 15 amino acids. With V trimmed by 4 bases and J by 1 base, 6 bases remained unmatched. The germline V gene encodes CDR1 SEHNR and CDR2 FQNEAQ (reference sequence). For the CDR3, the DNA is TGTGCCAGCAGCTCAACCGGGACAGCGAACACTGAAGCTTTCTTT. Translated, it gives CASSSTGTANTEAFF. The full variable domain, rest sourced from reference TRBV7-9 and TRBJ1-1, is DTGVSQNPRHKITKRGQNVTFRCDPISEHNRLYWYRQTLGQGPEFLTYFQNEAQLEKSRLLSDRFSAERPKGSFSTLEIQRTEQGDSAMYLCASSSTGTANTEAFFGQGTRLTVV.

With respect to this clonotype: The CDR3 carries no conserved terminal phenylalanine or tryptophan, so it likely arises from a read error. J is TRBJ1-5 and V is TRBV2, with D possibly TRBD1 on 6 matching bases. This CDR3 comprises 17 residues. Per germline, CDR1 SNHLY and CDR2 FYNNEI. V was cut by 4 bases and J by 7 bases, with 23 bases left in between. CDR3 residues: CASSANNRYRDGQPQHS. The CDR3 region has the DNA TGTGCCAGCAGTGCCAATAACCGTTACAGGGATGGCCAGCCCCAGCATTCT.

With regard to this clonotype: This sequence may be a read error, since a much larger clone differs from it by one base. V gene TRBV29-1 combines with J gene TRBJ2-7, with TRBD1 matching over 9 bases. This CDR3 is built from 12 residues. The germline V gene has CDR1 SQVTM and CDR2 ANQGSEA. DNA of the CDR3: TGCAGCGGGGACAGGGTCGAGGACGAGCAGCACTTC. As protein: CSGDRVEDEQHF.

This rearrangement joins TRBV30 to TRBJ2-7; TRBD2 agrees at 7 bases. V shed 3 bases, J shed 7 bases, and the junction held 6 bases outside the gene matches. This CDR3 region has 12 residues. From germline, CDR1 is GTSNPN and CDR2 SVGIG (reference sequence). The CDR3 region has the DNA TGTGCCTGGAGCTACGGGGGGTTTGAGCAGTACTTC. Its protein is CAWSYGGFEQYF.

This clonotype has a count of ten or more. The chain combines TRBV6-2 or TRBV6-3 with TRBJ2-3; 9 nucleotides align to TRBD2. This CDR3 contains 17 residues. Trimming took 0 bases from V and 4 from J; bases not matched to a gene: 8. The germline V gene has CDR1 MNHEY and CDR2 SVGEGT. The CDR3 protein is CASSYSTRGGASDTQYF. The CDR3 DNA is TGTGCCAGCAGTTACTCCACACGCGGGGGGGCCTCAGATACGCAGTATTTT.

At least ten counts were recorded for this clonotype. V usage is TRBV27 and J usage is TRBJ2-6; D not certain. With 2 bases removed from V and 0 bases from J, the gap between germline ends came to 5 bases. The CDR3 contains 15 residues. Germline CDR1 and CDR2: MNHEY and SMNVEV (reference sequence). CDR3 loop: CASSLIYSGANVLTF. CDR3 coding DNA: TGTGCCAGCAGTTTAATTTACTCTGGGGCCAACGTCCTGACTTTC.

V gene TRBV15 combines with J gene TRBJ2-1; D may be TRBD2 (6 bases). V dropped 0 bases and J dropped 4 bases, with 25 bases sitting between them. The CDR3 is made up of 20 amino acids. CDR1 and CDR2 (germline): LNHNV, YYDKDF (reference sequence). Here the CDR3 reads CATSRDSKDPWDFLYNEQFF. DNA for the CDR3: TGTGCCACCAGCAGAGATTCAAAGGACCCCTGGGACTTTCTTTACAATGAGCAGTTCTTC.

CDR3 region: CASSLKYYGYTF. In DNA form, the CDR3 reads TGTGCCAGCAGCCTAAAGTACTATGGCTACACCTTC. The genes are TRBV3-1 and TRBJ1-2; no definite D call. Deletions cut 4 bases from V and 3 bases from J, with 6 bases between. Germline V lookup: CDR1 LGHDT, CDR2 YNNKEL (reference sequence). The CDR3 contains 12 residues.

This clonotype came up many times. The CDR3: CASSNSYEQYF. The CDR3 DNA follows: TGTGCCAGCAGTAATTCCTACGAGCAGTACTTC. The rearrangement links TRBV25-1 to TRBJ2-7; D remains unclear. The CDR3 has 11 amino acids. Germline V gene lookup returns CDR1 MGHDK and CDR2 SYGVNS. Trimming shortened V by 5 bases and J by 1 base, and 3 bases separated the two germline ends.

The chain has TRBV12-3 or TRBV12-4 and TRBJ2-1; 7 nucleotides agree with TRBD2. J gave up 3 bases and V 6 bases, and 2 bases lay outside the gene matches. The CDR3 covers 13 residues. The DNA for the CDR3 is TGTGCCAGCAGCGGGACTAACTACAATGAGCAGTTCTTC. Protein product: CASSGTNYNEQFF.

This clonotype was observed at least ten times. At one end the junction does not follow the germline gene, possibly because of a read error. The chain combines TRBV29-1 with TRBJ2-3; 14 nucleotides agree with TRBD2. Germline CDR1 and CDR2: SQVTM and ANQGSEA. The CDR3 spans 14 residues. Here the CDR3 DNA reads TGCAGCGTTGAATGGGGACTAGCGGGAGATTCGCAGTATTTT. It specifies CSVEWGLAGDSQYF.

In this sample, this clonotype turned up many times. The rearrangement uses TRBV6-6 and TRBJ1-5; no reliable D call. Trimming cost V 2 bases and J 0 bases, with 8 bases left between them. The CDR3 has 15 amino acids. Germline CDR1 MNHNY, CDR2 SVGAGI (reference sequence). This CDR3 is CASSYARYSNQPQHF. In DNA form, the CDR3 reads TGTGCCAGCAGTTACGCTAGGTATAGCAATCAGCCCCAGCATTTT.

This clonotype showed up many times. CDR3 protein: CASSPDSGLGSETQYF. CDR3 nucleotide sequence: TGTGCCAGCAGTCCGGACTCGGGTCTAGGGTCAGAGACCCAGTACTTC. The rearrangement joins TRBV6-5 to TRBJ2-5; D might be TRBD2 (5 bases). From germline, CDR1 is MNHEY and CDR2 SVGAGI. V was clipped by 5 bases and J by 4 bases, with 20 bases between them. The CDR3 runs 16 residues.